The text below deals with one T cell receptor beta chain. Authors' methods: Nucleated cell number was recorded as an estimate derived from reference gene primer amplification. TCRdb keeps only in-frame clones here, not all; method: immunoSEQ multiplex PCR. V, J and clone size are taken as reported in that table, and D and trimming were inferred from the DNA itself. The sample holds roughly 200,000 clones, 70% to 90% seen once. This entry is derived from a study of blood T cell repertoires in COVID-19. Turning to the study itself: COVID-19 samples, acute and convalescent, were from the United States, Italy and Spain. Nucleic acid was either cDNA or gDNA, and it came from T cells, B-cell-depleted T cells, or PBMCs.

Sequencing was carried out using peripheral blood. The TCR comes from a man aged 60 to 69 with acute or convalescent COVID-19.

The CDR3 region is CASSLAGNTGELFF. CDR3 DNA sequence: TGTGCCAGCAGTTTGGCGGGAAACACCGGGGAGCTGTTTTTT. The chain combines TRBV28 with TRBJ2-2, with D possibly matching TRBD2 (6 bases). Looked up from germline, CDR1 is MDHEN and CDR2 is SYDVKM. This CDR3 contains 14 residues. V was shortened by 3 bases and J by 2 bases, with 7 bases between the two germline ends.